This T cell receptor beta chain was recorded in a study of preoperative IRX-2 immunotherapy in early breast cancer. This clone was counted once. As to treatment: preoperative locoregional IRX-2 cytokine immunotherapy. Samples came from a phase Ib trial of preoperative locoregional IRX-2 cytokine immunotherapy. The method was immunoSEQ multiplex PCR; TCRdb's version includes in-frame clones alone and lacks a portion of them. The sample carries tens of thousands of clones, about 95% recorded once. CDR1 and CDR2 (germline): DFQATT, SNEGSKA (reference sequence). V was trimmed by 5 bases and J by 3 bases, leaving 7 bases between them. The CDR3 is 11 amino acids.

This chain joins TRBV20-1 and TRBJ1-1; D is ambiguous. Sequences were derived from tumor tissue, sampled after IRX-2 immunotherapy. The receptor comes from a human donor with breast cancer. This chain's CDR3 is CSAYEDTEAFF. Written as DNA, the CDR3 is TGCAGTGCTTATGAGGACACTGAAGCTTTCTTT.